This TCR beta chain was obtained from a study of blood T cells in healthy people across ages. Study-level results: TCR beta diversity, measured per million T cells, fell in a roughly linear way with age.

The authors extracted at least 5 micrograms of total RNA per sample. The use of a sample-barcoded 5' primer and a J-beta primer mix characterized a second PCR of about 6 to 11 cycles. Tags on each cDNA molecule came from a template-switch adaptor with 12 random nucleotides. MiXCR, run by TCRdb on the 5' RACE reads, gives a single entry per CDR3 protein. The sample lists 1.5 million to 2 million distinct CDR3 sequences, just under 50% occurring once. In regard to this clonotype: Its antigen is currently unknown.

Sequencing input: blood. The clonotype comes from a woman between 35 and 50 years old in good health.

The CDR3 coding sequence is TGTGCCAGCAGCGACCGGGACAGCACTGAAGCTTTCTTT. Its protein is CASSDRDSTEAFF. The chain combines TRBV11-3 with TRBJ1-1, with TRBD1 identical over 7 bases. The CDR3 is 13 amino acids. The germline gives CDR1 SGHNT, CDR2 YENEEA. The trim removed 5 bases at V and 4 bases at J, leaving 4 bases unmatched.